Below, one T cell receptor (beta chain) is given with its context. These data belong to a study of blood T cell repertoires in COVID-19. Study-level information: Samples came from the United States, Italy and Spain, spanning acute and convalescent COVID-19. T cells, B-cell-depleted T cells, or PBMCs supplied cDNA or gDNA.

Germline V gene sequence: CDR1 LNHNV, CDR2 YYDKDF (reference sequence). After removal of 5 bases from V and 6 bases from J, the junction contained 8 bases not matched to a gene. The CDR3 totals 14 residues. Study processing details: Nucleated cell counts were estimated from reference gene primer amplification. The method was immunoSEQ multiplex PCR; TCRdb's version includes in-frame clones alone and lacks a portion of them. The D gene and trimming were derived from the DNA, and the V and J assignments and clone size from that table. Altogether approximately 120,000 clones are present, around 90% being singletons, with the ten largest covering about 1%.

Sequenced: peripheral blood. V gene TRBV15 combines with J gene TRBJ2-7, with 9 bases aligning to TRBD2. This receptor was taken from a human donor in a cohort sampled during active COVID-19. In nucleotides, the CDR3 is TGTGCCACCAGCCCCGGTAGAGCGGGGGGCGAGCAGTACTTC. Translated: CATSPGRAGGEQYF.